A selection of T cell receptor beta chains follows, all from one sample in a study of T cell changes during pregnancy in multiple sclerosis. Using immunoSEQ multiplex PCR, the repertoire was profiled, and TCRdb retains in-frame clones only, with some absent. This sample has approximately 50,000 clones, with approximately 90% found just once. The input for sequencing was CD8+ T cells from peripheral blood mononuclear cells, taken after pregnancy. All receptors derive from a female donor with multiple sclerosis, enrolled in a pregnancy study. Each CDR3 is given with its conserved first and last residue. Fields, in order: D gene, clone size, J gene, V gene, CDR3 DNA, CDR3 protein. A D gene is named only where the DNA matches it firmly. Clone size is given for some rows only: seen once, a few or many times, or a class if the clone is expanded.

D gene: -; clone size: -; J gene: TRBJ2-1; V gene: TRBV9; CDR3 DNA: TGTGCCAGCAGCGGGGGGCGCCACAATGAGCAGTTCTTC; CDR3 protein: CASSGGRHNEQFF
D gene: TRBD1; clone size: -; J gene: TRBJ1-2; V gene: TRBV5-6; CDR3 DNA: TGTGCCAGCAGCTTAAAGGGGACAGCCCAGTTCTATGGCTACACCTTC; CDR3 protein: CASSLKGTAQFYGYTF
D gene: TRBD2; clone size: -; J gene: TRBJ2-1; V gene: TRBV7-2; CDR3 DNA: TGTGCCAGCAGCTCACCTTCGGGTTGGCGGGGGACTGAGCAGTTCTTC; CDR3 protein: CASSSPSGWRGTEQFF
D gene: -; clone size: -; J gene: TRBJ2-5; V gene: TRBV4-1; CDR3 DNA: TGCGCCAGCAGCCAAACTGTACACCAAGAGACCCAGTACTTC; CDR3 protein: CASSQTVHQETQYF
D gene: -; clone size: -; J gene: TRBJ2-1; V gene: TRBV6-5; CDR3 DNA: TGTGCCAGCAGCCCCTATTCTGGACAGTTCAATGAGCAGTTCTTC; CDR3 protein: CASSPYSGQFNEQFF
D gene: -; clone size: -; J gene: TRBJ2-3; V gene: TRBV13; CDR3 DNA: TGTGCCAGCAGCTCGGGGGGCCAAACAGATACGCAGTATTTT; CDR3 protein: CASSSGGQTDTQYF
D gene: -; clone size: -; J gene: TRBJ1-2; V gene: TRBV19; CDR3 DNA: TGTGCCAGTAGTTCACCAGGCCAAGGCCACTATGGCTACACCTTC; CDR3 protein: CASSSPGQGHYGYTF
D gene: TRBD2; clone size: -; J gene: TRBJ2-2; V gene: TRBV29-1; CDR3 DNA: TGCAGCGTTGGGACTAGCGGCGCGGAGCTGTTTTTT; CDR3 protein: CSVGTSGAELFF
D gene: -; clone size: -; J gene: TRBJ2-1; V gene: TRBV7-9; CDR3 DNA: TGTGCCAGCAGCGTCGACAATGAGCAGTTCTTC; CDR3 protein: CASSVDNEQFF
D gene: TRBD1; clone size: -; J gene: TRBJ1-3; V gene: TRBV9; CDR3 DNA: TGTGCCAGCAGCGTAGGTGCAGGGGGCTTTATCGCTGGAAACACCATATATTTT; CDR3 protein: CASSVGAGGFIAGNTIYF
D gene: -; clone size: -; J gene: TRBJ1-1; V gene: TRBV19; CDR3 DNA: TGTGCCAGTACGGCGAGGGACACTGAAGCTTTCTTT; CDR3 protein: CASTARDTEAFF
D gene: -; clone size: -; J gene: TRBJ2-3; V gene: TRBV7-6; CDR3 DNA: TGTGCCAGCAGCCCCAACGCAGGGGCTACAGATACGCAGTATTTT; CDR3 protein: CASSPNAGATDTQYF
D gene: -; clone size: few; J gene: TRBJ1-6; V gene: TRBV2; CDR3 DNA: TGTGCCAGCAGTGATTCTGCGGGGTTTAATTCACCCCTCCACTTT; CDR3 protein: CASSDSAGFNSPLHF
D gene: TRBD2; clone size: few; J gene: TRBJ2-3; V gene: TRBV5-4; CDR3 DNA: TGTGCCAGCATGGGAGGTGGACTAGCGGGAGATACGCAGTATTTT; CDR3 protein: CASMGGGLAGDTQYF
D gene: TRBD2; clone size: -; J gene: TRBJ2-2; V gene: TRBV27; CDR3 DNA: TGTGCCAGCACCCCGGGAGCGGGAACCGGGGAGCTGTTTTTT; CDR3 protein: CASTPGAGTGELFF
D gene: -; clone size: -; J gene: TRBJ2-2; V gene: TRBV5-1; CDR3 DNA: TGCGCCAGCAGCCCGGGGTGGAACACCGGGGAGCTGTTTTTT; CDR3 protein: CASSPGWNTGELFF
D gene: -; clone size: -; J gene: TRBJ2-1; V gene: TRBV19; CDR3 DNA: TGTGCCAGTAGTACGGGATTGAACGAGCAGTTCTTC; CDR3 protein: CASSTGLNEQFF
D gene: -; clone size: -; J gene: TRBJ1-1; V gene: TRBV6-1; CDR3 DNA: TGTGCCACCCAGTTACCACAGGGAGAGTGGACTGAAGCTTTCTTT; CDR3 protein: CATQLPQGEWTEAFF
D gene: TRBD2; clone size: once; J gene: TRBJ2-1; V gene: TRBV6-4; CDR3 DNA: TGTGCCAGCAGTGAGGGGGGGGATACCTACAATGAGCAGTTCTTC; CDR3 protein: CASSEGGDTYNEQFF
D gene: -; clone size: -; J gene: TRBJ2-1; V gene: TRBV13; CDR3 DNA: TGTGCCAGCAGCTTCGACAGAGACAATGAGCAGTTCTTC; CDR3 protein: CASSFDRDNEQFF
D gene: -; clone size: -; J gene: TRBJ1-4; V gene: TRBV7-9; CDR3 DNA: TGTGCCAGCAGCTTCGAAGGGGGGGATGAAAAACTGTTTTTT; CDR3 protein: CASSFEGGDEKLFF
D gene: -; clone size: -; J gene: TRBJ2-5; V gene: TRBV5-1; CDR3 DNA: TGCGCCAGCAGCTTCAATTACAGGGACCTGGACCAAGAGACCCAGTACTTC; CDR3 protein: CASSFNYRDLDQETQYF
D gene: -; clone size: -; J gene: TRBJ1-5; V gene: TRBV6-6; CDR3 DNA: TGTGCCAGCAGTGGCCATCGCCGGGGTCAGCCCCAGCATTTT; CDR3 protein: CASSGHRRGQPQHF
D gene: -; clone size: -; J gene: TRBJ2-1; V gene: TRBV11-2; CDR3 DNA: TGTGCCAGCAGCTTCGCAGGGGCGAACAATGAGCAGTTCTTC; CDR3 protein: CASSFAGANNEQFF
D gene: TRBD1; clone size: -; J gene: TRBJ1-5; V gene: TRBV6-5; CDR3 DNA: TGTGCCAGCAGTCTAAGGACAGGGGCGGATCAGCCCCAGCATTTT; CDR3 protein: CASSLRTGADQPQHF
D gene: TRBD1; clone size: -; J gene: TRBJ1-1; V gene: TRBV5-5; CDR3 DNA: TGTGCCAGCAGCTTGAGCGCCAGGGGGGACACTGAAGCTTTCTTT; CDR3 protein: CASSLSARGDTEAFF
D gene: TRBD1; clone size: -; J gene: TRBJ2-7; V gene: TRBV27; CDR3 DNA: TGTGCCAGCAGTAGGGGGACAGGGCTCGAGCAGTACTTC; CDR3 protein: CASSRGTGLEQYF
D gene: TRBD1; clone size: -; J gene: TRBJ1-2; V gene: TRBV6-5; CDR3 DNA: TGTGCCAGCAGTTACTTTCGGACAGGGATCTATGGCTACACCTTC; CDR3 protein: CASSYFRTGIYGYTF
D gene: TRBD2; clone size: -; J gene: TRBJ2-7; V gene: TRBV19; CDR3 DNA: TGTGCCAGTAGTATACGGGGGGGCCTGGACGAGCAGTACTTC; CDR3 protein: CASSIRGGLDEQYF
D gene: -; clone size: -; J gene: TRBJ2-4; V gene: TRBV2; CDR3 DNA: TGTGCCAGCAGTGGAGAAAACATTCAGTACTTC; CDR3 protein: CASSGENIQYF
D gene: -; clone size: -; J gene: TRBJ2-7; V gene: TRBV6-5; CDR3 DNA: TGTGCCAGCAGTTATCACAGTGACTACGAGCAGTACTTC; CDR3 protein: CASSYHSDYEQYF
D gene: -; clone size: once; J gene: TRBJ2-3; V gene: TRBV6-5; CDR3 DNA: TGTGCCAGTTCACAGATTAGCACAGATACGCAGTATTTT; CDR3 protein: CASSQISTDTQYF
D gene: TRBD2; clone size: -; J gene: TRBJ2-5; V gene: TRBV19; CDR3 DNA: TGTGCCAGTACCCCGACTAGCGGGGGGATTGAGACCCAGTACTTC; CDR3 protein: CASTPTSGGIETQYF
D gene: -; clone size: -; J gene: TRBJ2-7; V gene: TRBV9; CDR3 DNA: TGTGCCAGCAGCCTCCGGGAAGGAACCTACGAGCAGTACTTC; CDR3 protein: CASSLREGTYEQYF
D gene: -; clone size: once; J gene: TRBJ2-7; V gene: TRBV7-6; CDR3 DNA: TGTGCCAGCAGCTTAGGCGGGGGCCGCTTCTCCTACGAGCAGTACTTC; CDR3 protein: CASSLGGGRFSYEQYF
D gene: TRBD1; clone size: -; J gene: TRBJ2-2; V gene: TRBV9; CDR3 DNA: TGTGCCAGCAGCGCACCCGGGACAGGGGAGGGCGGGGAGCTGTTTTTT; CDR3 protein: CASSAPGTGEGGELFF
D gene: TRBD2; clone size: -; J gene: TRBJ2-1; V gene: TRBV27; CDR3 DNA: TGTGCCAGCAGCCCGGGGGGTAGCTCCTACAATGAGCAGTTCTTC; CDR3 protein: CASSPGGSSYNEQFF
D gene: TRBD1; clone size: -; J gene: TRBJ1-1; V gene: TRBV25-1; CDR3 DNA: TGTGCCAGCAGCGGGACAGGGGGGACTGAAGCTTTCTTT; CDR3 protein: CASSGTGGTEAFF
D gene: TRBD1; clone size: -; J gene: TRBJ2-3; V gene: TRBV27; CDR3 DNA: TGTGCCAGCAGTCCGGGACAGGGTTTTACAGATACGCAGTATTTT; CDR3 protein: CASSPGQGFTDTQYF
D gene: -; clone size: -; J gene: TRBJ2-3; V gene: TRBV11-2; CDR3 DNA: TGTGCCAGCAGCTTGGGGGCCGATACGCAGTATTTT; CDR3 protein: CASSLGADTQYF
D gene: TRBD2; clone size: -; J gene: TRBJ2-1; V gene: TRBV6-5; CDR3 DNA: TGTGCCAGCAGACCAGCGGGGAGCTCCTACAATGAGCAGTTCTTC; CDR3 protein: CASRPAGSSYNEQFF
D gene: -; clone size: -; J gene: TRBJ1-5; V gene: TRBV10-3; CDR3 DNA: TGTGCCATCAGTGAGGACCCCCAGGGCAATCAGCCCCAGCATTTT; CDR3 protein: CAISEDPQGNQPQHF
D gene: -; clone size: -; J gene: TRBJ2-1; V gene: TRBV27; CDR3 DNA: TGTGCCAGCAGTTTAAGTGTCCCTACGGGGAATGAGCAGTTCTTC; CDR3 protein: CASSLSVPTGNEQFF
D gene: TRBD2; clone size: -; J gene: TRBJ2-7; V gene: TRBV30; CDR3 DNA: TGTGCCTGGAGTGAAGTGGGCGGGGGAGCCTACGAGCAGTACTTC; CDR3 protein: CAWSEVGGGAYEQYF
D gene: TRBD1; clone size: -; J gene: TRBJ1-5; V gene: TRBV5-6; CDR3 DNA: TGTGCCAGCAGCTCCGGGACAGGGCTTAATCAGCCCCAGCATTTT; CDR3 protein: CASSSGTGLNQPQHF
D gene: -; clone size: -; J gene: TRBJ1-2; V gene: TRBV27; CDR3 DNA: TGTGCCAGCAGTTTTCGAGAGGTAGGCTATGGCTACACCTTC; CDR3 protein: CASSFREVGYGYTF
D gene: -; clone size: -; J gene: TRBJ2-1; V gene: TRBV2; CDR3 DNA: TGTGCCAGCAGTGAATCGGGGGTGATTTACAATGAGCAGTTCTTC; CDR3 protein: CASSESGVIYNEQFF
D gene: -; clone size: -; J gene: TRBJ1-6; V gene: TRBV7-9; CDR3 DNA: TGTGCCAGCAGTAGTGAGAGCTCCTATAATTCACCCCTCCACTTT; CDR3 protein: CASSSESSYNSPLHF